This TCR beta chain comes out of a study of cytomegalovirus exposure and HLA in healthy donors. Overall study: The study's early data release held 80 million to 95 million unique TCRs from HLA-typed donors. Study-wide findings and caveats: Later examination showed HLA-associated TCR beta chains had greater clonal expansion than equally common others. Analyzed later, most CMV-associated TCR beta chains appeared HLA-restricted.

The CDR3 has 14 residues. V was shortened by 5 bases and J by 2 bases, with 13 bases between the two germline ends. Germline-derived CDR1 and CDR2 are MDHEN and SYDVKM. The PCR used 60 Vbeta and 13 Jbeta primers. In the original workflow: Approximately 87 million unique TCR beta chains, 10 million to 14 million shared, were counted in a later analysis. Sequencing was performed with immunoSEQ multiplex PCR; in TCRdb, only in-frame clones are kept and a portion is missing. The DNA was the basis for D and trimming; V, J and clone size are from that table. Its clone listing holds around 77,000 clones. For this clone: The antigen is unknown.

This sequence originates from a man in his forties or fifties in good health and CMV-seropositive. This sequence joins TRBV28 and TRBJ2-7; no clear D. The sequenced sample was PBMCs. CDR3 sequence: CASSSPFVAYEQYV. CDR3 DNA sequence: TGTGCCAGCAGTAGCCCATTCGTAGCCTACGAGCAGTACGTC.